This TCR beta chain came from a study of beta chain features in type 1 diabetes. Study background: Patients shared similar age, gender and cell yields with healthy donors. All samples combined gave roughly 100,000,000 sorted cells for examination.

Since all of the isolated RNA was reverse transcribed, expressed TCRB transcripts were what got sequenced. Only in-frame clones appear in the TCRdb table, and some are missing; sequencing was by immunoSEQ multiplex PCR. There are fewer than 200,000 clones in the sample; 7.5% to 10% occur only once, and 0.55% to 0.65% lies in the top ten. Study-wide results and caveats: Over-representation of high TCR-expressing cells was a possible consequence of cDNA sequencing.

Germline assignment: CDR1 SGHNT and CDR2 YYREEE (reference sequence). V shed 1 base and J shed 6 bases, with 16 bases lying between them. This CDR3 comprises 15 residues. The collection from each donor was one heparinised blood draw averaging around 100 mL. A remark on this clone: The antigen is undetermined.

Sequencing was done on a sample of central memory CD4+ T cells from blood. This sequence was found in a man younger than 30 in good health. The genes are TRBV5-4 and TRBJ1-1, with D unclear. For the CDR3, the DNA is TGTGCCAGCAGCTTGTGGGTCAGGAAGGCGTCTGAAGCTTTCTTT. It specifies CASSLWVRKASEAFF.